This is a list of T cell receptor beta chains from one sample in a study of post-analysis software for immune sequencing data. Using its own MiXCR run on the PCR reads, TCRdb lists one record per CDR3 protein. The sample has fewer than 850,000 distinct CDR3 sequences, about 32% seen once; the top ten hold roughly 0.57%. Sequencing input: blood. All receptors derive from a girl between 5 and 17 years old with multiple sclerosis. Both conserved end residues are part of each CDR3. A D gene is named only where the DNA matches it firmly. Clone size is not always given. Where it is, it says once, few, many or a class for expanded clones.

D	V	size	J	DNA	CDR3
.	TRBV9	.	TRBJ2-2	TGTGCCAGCAGCGTGACCGGGGAGCTGTTTTTT	CASSVTGELFF
.	TRBV6-6	.	TRBJ2-7	TGTGCCAGCAGTTACGTCGACAGACCCTACGAGCAGTACTTC	CASSYVDRPYEQYF
.	TRBV29-1	once	TRBJ2-7	TGCAGCGCCGCGGGCGACAGTACAGCCTACGAGCAGTACTTC	CSAAGDSTAYEQYF
.	TRBV7-8	.	TRBJ1-2	TGTGCCAGCAGCTTAGCTGACAGGTCCTCACTTAACTATGGCTACACCTTC	CASSLADRSSLNYGYTF
.	TRBV5-1	few	TRBJ2-5	TGCGCCAGCAGCTCCGGGATAGTGGAGACCCAGTACTTC	CASSSGIVETQYF
.	TRBV13	few	TRBJ2-5	TGTGCCAGCAGCTTATGGGGGGGGCCAGAGACCCAGTACTTC	CASSLWGGPETQYF
TRBD1	TRBV5-1	.	TRBJ2-5	TGCGCCAGCAGGTTGACAGGGTACCAAGAGACCCAGTACTTC	CASRLTGYQETQYF
.	TRBV28	.	TRBJ1-1	TGTGCCAGCACCTCGCCCGGACCTGCCAGCGCTGAAGCTTTCTTT	CASTSPGPASAEAFF
.	TRBV5-1	.	TRBJ2-7	TGCGCCAGCAGCTTCAATACCGGAACCGAGCAGTACTTC	CASSFNTGTEQYF
.	TRBV7-9	many	TRBJ2-3	TGTGCCAGCAGCTTCGGTAACACAGATACGCAGTATTTT	CASSFGNTDTQYF
.	TRBV7-9	few	TRBJ2-7	TGTGCCAGCAGCTCACTAGGGACATCAATCTACGAGCAGTACTTC	CASSSLGTSIYEQYF
.	TRBV6-4	.	TRBJ1-6	TGTGCCAGCAGTGACTCCCCAAATTCACCCCTCCACTTT	CASSDSPNSPLHF
.	TRBV29-1	.	TRBJ2-5	TGCAGCGTCGCTGGACCCGGGACCCAGCAAGTAGGGACCCAGTACTTC	CSVAGPGTQQVGTQYF
.	TRBV4-3	.	TRBJ1-1	TGCGCCAGCAGCCAGATGCATGGGGGCGGTGGCAACACTGAAGCTTTCTTT	CASSQMHGGGGNTEAFF